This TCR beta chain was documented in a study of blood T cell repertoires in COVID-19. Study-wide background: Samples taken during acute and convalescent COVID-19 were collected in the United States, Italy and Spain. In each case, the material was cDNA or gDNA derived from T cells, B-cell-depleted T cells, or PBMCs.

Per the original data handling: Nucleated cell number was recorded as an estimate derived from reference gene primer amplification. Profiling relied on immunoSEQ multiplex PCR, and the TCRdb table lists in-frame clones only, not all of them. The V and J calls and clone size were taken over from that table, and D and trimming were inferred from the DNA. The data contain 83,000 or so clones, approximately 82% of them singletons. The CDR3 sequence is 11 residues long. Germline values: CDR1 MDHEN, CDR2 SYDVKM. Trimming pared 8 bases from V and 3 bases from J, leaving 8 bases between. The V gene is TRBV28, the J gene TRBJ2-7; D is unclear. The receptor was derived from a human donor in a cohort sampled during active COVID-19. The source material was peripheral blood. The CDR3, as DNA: TGTGCCAGCTACGGGTACTACGAGCAGTACTTC. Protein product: CASYGYYEQYF. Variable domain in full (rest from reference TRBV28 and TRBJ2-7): DVKVTQSSRYLVKRTGEKVFLECVQDMDHENMFWYRQDPGLGLRLIYFSYDVKMKEKGDIPEGYSVSREKKERFSLILESASTNQTSMYLCASYGYYEQYFGPGTRLTVT.